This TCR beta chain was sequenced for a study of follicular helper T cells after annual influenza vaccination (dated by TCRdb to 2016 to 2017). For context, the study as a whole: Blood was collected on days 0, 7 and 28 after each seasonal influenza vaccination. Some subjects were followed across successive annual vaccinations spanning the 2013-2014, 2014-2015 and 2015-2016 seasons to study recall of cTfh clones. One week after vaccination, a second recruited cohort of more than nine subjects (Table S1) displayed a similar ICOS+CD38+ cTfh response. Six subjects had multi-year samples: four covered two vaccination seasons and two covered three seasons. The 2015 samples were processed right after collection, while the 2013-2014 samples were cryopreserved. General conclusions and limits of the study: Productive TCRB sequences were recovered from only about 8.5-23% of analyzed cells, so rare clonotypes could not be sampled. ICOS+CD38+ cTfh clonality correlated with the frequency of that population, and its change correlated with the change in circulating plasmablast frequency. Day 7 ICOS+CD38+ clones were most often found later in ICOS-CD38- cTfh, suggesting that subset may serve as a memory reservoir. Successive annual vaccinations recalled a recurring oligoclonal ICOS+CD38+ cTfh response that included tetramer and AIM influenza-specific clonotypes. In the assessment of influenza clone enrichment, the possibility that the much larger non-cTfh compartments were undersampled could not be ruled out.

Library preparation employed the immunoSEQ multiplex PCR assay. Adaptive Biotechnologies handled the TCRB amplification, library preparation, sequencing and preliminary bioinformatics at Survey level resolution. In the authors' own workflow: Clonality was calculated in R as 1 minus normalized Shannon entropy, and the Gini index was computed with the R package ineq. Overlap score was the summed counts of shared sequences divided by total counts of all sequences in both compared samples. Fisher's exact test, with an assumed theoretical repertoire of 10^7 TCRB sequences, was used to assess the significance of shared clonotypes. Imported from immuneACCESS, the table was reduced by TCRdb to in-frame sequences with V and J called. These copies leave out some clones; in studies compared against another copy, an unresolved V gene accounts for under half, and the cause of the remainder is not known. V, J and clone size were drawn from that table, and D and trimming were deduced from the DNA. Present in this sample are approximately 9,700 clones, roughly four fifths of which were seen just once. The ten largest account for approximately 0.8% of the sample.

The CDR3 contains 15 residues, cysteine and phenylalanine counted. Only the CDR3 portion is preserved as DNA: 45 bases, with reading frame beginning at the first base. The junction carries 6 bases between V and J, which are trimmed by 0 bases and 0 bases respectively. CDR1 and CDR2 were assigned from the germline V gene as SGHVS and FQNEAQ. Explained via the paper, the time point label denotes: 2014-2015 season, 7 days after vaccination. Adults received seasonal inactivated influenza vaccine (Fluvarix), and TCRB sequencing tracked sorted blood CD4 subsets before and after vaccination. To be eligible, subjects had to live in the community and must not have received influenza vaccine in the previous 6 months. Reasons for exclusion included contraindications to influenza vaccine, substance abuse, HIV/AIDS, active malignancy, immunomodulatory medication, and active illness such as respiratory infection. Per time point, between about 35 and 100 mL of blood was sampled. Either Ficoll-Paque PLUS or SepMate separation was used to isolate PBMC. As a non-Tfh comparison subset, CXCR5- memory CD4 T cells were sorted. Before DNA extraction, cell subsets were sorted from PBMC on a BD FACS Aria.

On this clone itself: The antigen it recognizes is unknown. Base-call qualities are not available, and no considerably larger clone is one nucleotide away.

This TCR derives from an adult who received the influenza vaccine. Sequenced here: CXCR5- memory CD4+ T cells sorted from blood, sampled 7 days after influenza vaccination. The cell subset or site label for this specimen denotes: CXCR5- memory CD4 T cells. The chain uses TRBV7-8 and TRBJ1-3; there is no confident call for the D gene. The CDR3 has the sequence CASSLALGSGNTIYF. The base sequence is TGTGCCAGCAGCTTAGCCCTAGGCTCTGGAAACACCATATATTTT.